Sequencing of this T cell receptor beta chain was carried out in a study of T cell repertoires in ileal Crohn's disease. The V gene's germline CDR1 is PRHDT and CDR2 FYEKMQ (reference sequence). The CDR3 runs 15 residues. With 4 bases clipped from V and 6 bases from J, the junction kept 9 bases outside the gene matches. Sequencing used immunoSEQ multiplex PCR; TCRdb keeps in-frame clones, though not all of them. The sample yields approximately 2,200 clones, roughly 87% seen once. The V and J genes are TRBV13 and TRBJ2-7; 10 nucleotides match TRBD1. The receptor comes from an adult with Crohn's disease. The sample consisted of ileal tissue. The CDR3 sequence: CASSSGDRGLGEQYF. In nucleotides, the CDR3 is TGTGCCAGCAGCTCAGGTGACAGGGGGCTAGGCGAGCAGTACTTC.